This T cell receptor (beta chain) appears in the sequencing data of a study of CXCR3-negative and CXCR3-positive naive CD8 T cells. The libraries of TRB cDNA were constructed through 5' RACE using UMI labels. TCRdb reprocessed the 5' RACE reads, keeping one entry per CDR3 protein, no DNA. Its table lists 75,000 to 90,000 distinct CDR3 sequences. With regard to this clonotype: Its target is unknown.

Germline loops: CDR1 MNHEY, CDR2 SVGAGI. CDR3 length equals 13 residues. General observations from the study: More hydrophobic TRB CDR3s occurred in CXCR3-positive than in CXCR3-negative naive cells. Post-cryopreservation CXCR3 expression was partly diminished, and the bulk of assays employed fresh PBMCs.

The chain has TRBV6-5 and TRBJ1-5. The source material was naive CXCR3+ CD8+ T cells from blood. The subset: CD45RO-CCR7+CD27+CD95- naive CD8+ T cells expressing CXCR3 (TNR3+). This TCR was recovered from a human donor in good health. Some clones in this sample may be carry-over from other donors' samples. CDR3 amino acids: CASSYGYKQPQHF.